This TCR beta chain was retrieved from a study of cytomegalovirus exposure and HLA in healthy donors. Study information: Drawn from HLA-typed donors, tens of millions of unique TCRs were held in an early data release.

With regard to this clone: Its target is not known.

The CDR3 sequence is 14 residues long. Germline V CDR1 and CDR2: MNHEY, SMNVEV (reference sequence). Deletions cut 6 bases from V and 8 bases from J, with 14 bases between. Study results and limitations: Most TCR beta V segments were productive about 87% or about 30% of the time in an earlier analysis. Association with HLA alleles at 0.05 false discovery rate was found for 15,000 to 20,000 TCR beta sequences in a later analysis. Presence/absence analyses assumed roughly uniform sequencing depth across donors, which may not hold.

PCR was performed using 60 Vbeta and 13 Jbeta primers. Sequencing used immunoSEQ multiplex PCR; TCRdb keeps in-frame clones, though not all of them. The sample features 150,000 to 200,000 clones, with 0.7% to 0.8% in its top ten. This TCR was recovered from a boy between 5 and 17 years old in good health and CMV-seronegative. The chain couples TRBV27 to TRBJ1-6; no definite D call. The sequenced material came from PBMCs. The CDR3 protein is CASRRAGGDSPLHF. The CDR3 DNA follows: TGTGCCAGCAGGCGGGCCGGCGGGGATTCACCCCTCCACTTT.